This TCR beta chain was recorded in a study of regulatory T cells in long-lasting Graves disease. The CDR3 sequence is 14 residues long. With 7 bases clipped from V and 5 bases from J, the junction kept 6 bases outside the gene matches. Germline lookup yields CDR1 ENHRY and CDR2 SYGVKD. This clonotype has just a few counts. Its antigen is unknown. In building TCR beta libraries, iRepertoire HTBI primers were used together with Arm-PCR of CDR3 regions. TCRdb reprocessed the multiplex PCR reads via MiXCR and lists one record per CDR3 protein. This table holds 310,000 or so distinct CDR3 sequences, 20% to 25% found once. The study, taken as a whole, reports: Favoring TRBV28, TRBJ1-2 and TRBJ2-5 was a feature seen in persistent disease. Persistent Graves' patients showed less TCR diversity than newly diagnosed ones.

Time point denoted: persistent/refractory GD, antithyroid drugs over 5 years with positive TRAb. The TCR library was prepared using RNA isolated from PBMCs. The chain carries TRBV10-3 and TRBJ2-2; 8 bases map to TRBD2. This receptor was taken from a female donor with Graves disease. The sample consisted of peripheral blood mononuclear cells (PBMCs), taken when the disease was refractory, from a patient treated with antithyroid drugs. The CDR3 spells CAIKAGVETGELFF. In nucleotides, the CDR3 is TGTGCCATCAAAGCGGGAGTTGAAACCGGGGAGCTGTTTTTT.